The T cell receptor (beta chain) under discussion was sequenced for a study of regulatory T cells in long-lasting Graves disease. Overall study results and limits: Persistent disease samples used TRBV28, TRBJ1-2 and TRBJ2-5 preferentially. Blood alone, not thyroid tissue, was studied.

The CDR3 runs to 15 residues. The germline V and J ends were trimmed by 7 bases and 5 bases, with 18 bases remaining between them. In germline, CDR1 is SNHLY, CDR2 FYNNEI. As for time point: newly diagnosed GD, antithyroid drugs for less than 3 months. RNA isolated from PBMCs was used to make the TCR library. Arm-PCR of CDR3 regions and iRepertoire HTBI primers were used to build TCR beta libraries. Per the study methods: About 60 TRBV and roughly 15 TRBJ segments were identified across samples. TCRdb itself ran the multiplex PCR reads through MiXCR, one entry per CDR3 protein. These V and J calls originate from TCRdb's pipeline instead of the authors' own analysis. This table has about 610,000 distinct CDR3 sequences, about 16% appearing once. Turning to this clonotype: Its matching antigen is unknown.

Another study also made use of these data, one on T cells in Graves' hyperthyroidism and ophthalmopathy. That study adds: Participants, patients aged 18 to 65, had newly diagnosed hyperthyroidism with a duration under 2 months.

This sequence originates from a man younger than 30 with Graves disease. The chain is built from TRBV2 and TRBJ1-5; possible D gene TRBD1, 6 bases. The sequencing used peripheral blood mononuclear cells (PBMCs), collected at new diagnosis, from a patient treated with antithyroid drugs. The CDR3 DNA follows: TGTGCCAGCAAACTAGAAAGGGGGTTAGATCAGCCCCAGCATTTT. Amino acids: CASKLERGLDQPQHF.